The 28 T cell receptor beta chains presented below share a single source sample, sequenced in a study of blood T cells in healthy people across ages. A sample-barcoded 5' primer and a J-beta primer mix were used in a second PCR of roughly 6 to 11 cycles. TCRdb used MiXCR to reprocess the 5' RACE reads, holding one entry per CDR3 protein. The sample yields nearly 800,000 distinct CDR3 sequences, 20% to 30% seen once. The same data also went into a second study, on T cells of mothers and their children.

The sequenced sample was blood. Receptor source: a boy younger than 18 in good health.

Only a few counts were recorded for this clonotype. The chain combines TRBV15 with TRBJ2-1; TRBD1 agrees at 12 bases. From germline, CDR1 is LNHNV and CDR2 YYDKDF (reference sequence). V lost 8 bases and J lost 8; bases outside the gene matches: 10. CDR3 length: 15 residues. CDR3 protein: CATLRDRGRLDEQFF. The CDR3 DNA reads as TGTGCCACCCTCCGGGACAGGGGGCGCTTGGATGAGCAGTTCTTC.

The CDR3: CSAGKGNTEAFF. CDR3 sequence (DNA): TGCAGTGCTGGAAAAGGGAACACTGAAGCTTTCTTT. The chain couples TRBV20-1 to TRBJ1-1; no clear D gene. The CDR3 extends over 12 amino acids. Germline-derived CDR1 and CDR2 are DFQATT and SNEGSKA (reference sequence). V lost 5 bases to trimming and J lost 1 base, with 8 bases between them.

The V and J genes are TRBV5-1 and TRBJ2-2; possibly TRBD1 for D (5 bases). Trimming cost V 9 bases and J 4 bases, with 16 bases left between them. The germline V gene encodes CDR1 SGHRS and CDR2 YFSETQ. CDR3 length: 14 amino acids. CDR3 DNA sequence: TGCGCCACCAAAAAAGACAGTTCCACCGGGGAGCTGTTTTTT. It yields the protein CATKKDSSTGELFF.

This clonotype appeared once. The chain has TRBV15 and TRBJ2-5, with 10 bases identical to TRBD1. In germline, CDR1 is LNHNV, CDR2 YYDKDF (reference sequence). V trimming: 2 bases; J trimming: 5 bases; junction bases outside the gene matches: 5. The CDR3 covers 15 residues. DNA of the CDR3: TGTGCCACCAGCAGACCGGGACAGGGGAAGGAGACCCAGTACTTC. It codes for CATSRPGQGKETQYF.

Remarks on this clonotype: The junction departs from the called germline gene at one end, perhaps through a read error. This chain joins TRBV3-1 and TRBJ2-1; D might be TRBD1 or TRBD2, each matching 5 bases. Germline V gene lookup returns CDR1 LGHDT and CDR2 YNNKEL (reference sequence). The CDR3 runs 13 residues. The CDR3 spells CASSQRGRMEQLF. The CDR3 DNA reads as TGTGCCAGCAGCCAGAGGGGTAGGATGGAGCAGCTCTTC.

A few counts support this clonotype. The chain carries TRBV29-1 and TRBJ2-5; 7 bases agree with TRBD1. This CDR3 has 13 amino acids. Losses at the gene ends were 1 base for V and 3 bases for J; bases not matched to a gene: 2. Germline V gene data show CDR1 as SQVTM and CDR2 as ANQGSEA. Here the CDR3 DNA reads TGCAGCGTTGAAGTGACAGGGAAAGAGACCCAGTACTTC. It yields the protein CSVEVTGKETQYF.

The rearrangement joins TRBV12-3 or TRBV12-4 to TRBJ2-7, with D perhaps TRBD1 (5 bases). Trimming shortened V by 6 bases and J by 0 bases, and 15 bases separated the two germline ends. CDR3 size: 15 residues. This chain's CDR3 is CASSPKGQNSYEQYF. DNA of the CDR3: TGTGCCAGCAGCCCCAAAGGACAAAACTCCTACGAGCAGTACTTC.

The chain employs TRBV24-1 and TRBJ1-2, with a tentative D call TRBD1 (5 bases). The V end lost 2 bases, the J end lost 2 bases, and 8 bases lay between the germline ends. In germline, CDR1 is KGHDR, CDR2 SFDVKD. The CDR3 contains 14 residues. The CDR3 loop is CATSDSRGNYGYTF. The CDR3, as DNA: TGTGCCACCAGTGATTCGCGGGGGAACTATGGCTACACCTTC.

The chain couples TRBV18 to TRBJ2-6, with D perhaps TRBD1 (5 bases). The CDR3 runs to 19 residues. In germline, CDR1 is KGHSH, CDR2 LQKENI. V was cut by 4 bases and J by 1 base, with 20 bases left in between. The chain's CDR3 is CASSRYEGQRSSGANVLTF. In DNA form, the CDR3 reads TGTGCCAGCTCACGGTATGAAGGACAAAGATCGTCTGGGGCCAACGTCCTGACTTTC.

The V call is TRBV7-2, the J call TRBJ2-4; D remains unclear. V dropped 4 bases and J dropped 7 bases, with 11 bases sitting between them. The germline gives CDR1 SGHTA, CDR2 FQGNSA. CDR3 length: 13 amino acids. The chain's CDR3 is CASSSGEGNIQYF. The CDR3 region has the DNA TGTGCCAGCAGCTCGGGCGAAGGGAACATTCAGTACTTC.

The chain uses TRBV7-2 and TRBJ2-1; 9 bases line up with TRBD2. The CDR3 is 17 amino acids. Germline V gives CDR1 SGHTA, CDR2 FQGNSA. Trimming cost V 0 bases and J 2 bases; bases outside gene matches: 5. For the CDR3, the DNA is TGTGCCAGCAGCTTAGCGTATGCGGGAGGGCCCTACAATGAGCAGTTCTTC. Protein sequence: CASSLAYAGGPYNEQFF.

This chain connects TRBV2 to TRBJ2-7; 7 nucleotides match TRBD2. This CDR3 spans 15 amino acids. With V trimmed by 0 bases and J by 3 bases, 5 bases remained unmatched. Germline V gives CDR1 SNHLY, CDR2 FYNNEI. The CDR3 loop is CASSEAGGGGYEQYF. In nucleotides, the CDR3 is TGTGCCAGCAGTGAAGCGGGCGGGGGAGGCTACGAGCAGTACTTC.

This clonotype was observed a handful of times. This rearrangement joins TRBV29-1 to TRBJ2-2, with a weak D call TRBD2 (6 bases). CDR3 size: 15 residues. Trimming took 7 bases from V and 1 from J, leaving 16 bases between them. Germline V gene sequence: CDR1 SQVTM, CDR2 ANQGSEA. CDR3 sequence reads: CSGVEAGRNTGELFF. The CDR3 DNA follows: TGCAGCGGAGTCGAGGCGGGACGGAACACCGGGGAGCTGTTTTTT.

This clonotype was recorded a few times. V is TRBV7-3 and J is TRBJ2-1, with D maybe TRBD1 (5 bases). The CDR3 is 15 residues long. Germline V gene lookup returns CDR1 SGHTA and CDR2 FQGTGA. V was clipped by 5 bases and J by 7 bases, with 18 bases between them. As DNA, the CDR3 is TGTGCCAGCAGCCCGTCGGCCGGGCCAGGGAATGAGCAGTTCTTC. Translation: CASSPSAGPGNEQFF.

This clonotype showed up just a few times. This may arise from a read error, as a much more abundant clone is one base away. The gene calls are TRBV20-1 and TRBJ2-5; possibly TRBD2 for D (6 bases). Trimming removed 6 bases at V and 5 bases at J, with 13 bases between. This CDR3 region has 12 residues. Germline V gene data show CDR1 as DFQATT and CDR2 as SNEGSKA (reference sequence). The CDR3 DNA follows: TGCAGTGCGTTAGCGGAGGACGAGACCCAGTACTTC. It specifies CSALAEDETQYF.

The rearrangement links TRBV3-1 to TRBJ2-3; D is possibly TRBD1 (6 bases). Germline V gene lookup returns CDR1 LGHDT and CDR2 YNNKEL (reference sequence). With 3 bases removed from V and 4 bases from J, the gap between germline ends came to 17 bases. The CDR3 totals 16 residues. CDR3: CASSQGARVTPDTQYF. CDR3 nucleotides: TGTGCCAGCAGCCAGGGGGCTCGGGTAACCCCAGATACGCAGTATTTT.

The CDR3 DNA is TGTGCCAGCAGCCCACTGGGACTAGCGGGAGAAGAGTTCTTCTACAATGAGCAGTTCTTC. This translates into CASSPLGLAGEEFFYNEQFF. The genes are TRBV14 and TRBJ2-1; 14 bases agree with TRBD2. This CDR3 has 20 amino acids. The germline CDR1 and CDR2 sequences are SGHDN and FVKESK. The V segment lost 4 bases and the J segment 3 bases; nucleotides outside the gene matches: 14.

The rearrangement uses TRBV3-1 and TRBJ2-1, with a weak D call TRBD2 (6 bases). CDR1 LGHDT and CDR2 YNNKEL come from the germline V gene (reference sequence). V shed 3 bases and J shed 5 bases, with 17 bases lying between them. This CDR3 has 16 amino acids. This CDR3 reads CASSQPSGTRNNEQFF. The CDR3 nucleotides are TGTGCCAGCAGCCAGCCGTCGGGGACTCGAAACAATGAGCAGTTCTTC.

This rearrangement joins TRBV30 to TRBJ2-7; the D is unclear. CDR3 size: 12 residues. Trimming took off 5 bases at V and 6 bases at J, with 14 bases between the two ends. Looked up from germline, CDR1 is GTSNPN and CDR2 is SVGIG (reference sequence). This chain's CDR3 is CAWALSLSEQYF. The CDR3 DNA sequence: TGTGCCTGGGCCCTATCCTTGTCCGAGCAGTACTTC.

This clonotype appeared a few times. The V and J genes are TRBV19 and TRBJ1-2, with D unresolved. Trimming cost V 3 bases and J 4 bases, with 12 bases left between them. The CDR3 loop spans 14 amino acids. Looked up from germline, CDR1 is LNHDA and CDR2 is SQIVND (reference sequence). The CDR3 protein is CASSIVGGGYGYTF. CDR3 in DNA: TGTGCCAGTAGTATTGTAGGAGGCGGCTATGGCTACACCTTC. The variable domain in full, with the rest retrieved from reference TRBV19 and TRBJ1-2, is DGGITQSPKYLFRKEGQNVTLSCEQNLNHDAMYWYRQDPGQGLRLIYYSQIVNDFQKGDIAEGYSVSREKKESFPLTVTSAQKNPTAFYLCASSIVGGGYGYTFGSGTRLTVV.

The chain has TRBV28 and TRBJ1-1; D unresolved. The V end lost 4 bases, the J end lost 0 bases, and 9 bases lay between the germline ends. The CDR3 is made up of 14 amino acids. Germline values: CDR1 MDHEN, CDR2 SYDVKM. The CDR3 bases are TGTGCCAGCAGTTCTGCAGCCATGAACACTGAAGCTTTCTTT. The encoded protein is CASSSAAMNTEAFF.

A few counts support this clonotype. The J gene is TRBJ2-5, the V gene TRBV14; D possibly corresponds to TRBD1 (6 bases). The J call may be mistaken, given a closer DNA end match to TRBJ2-1. The germline V gene encodes CDR1 SGHDN and CDR2 FVKESK. The CDR3 has 14 residues. This chain's CDR3 is CASSFRDNRDEQFF. The DNA for the CDR3 is TGTGCCAGCAGCTTCCGGGACAATCGCGATGAGCAGTTCTTC.

The chain couples TRBV7-9 to TRBJ2-5; 9 bases are shared with TRBD1. The DNA end favors TRBJ2-7, so the J call may be wrong. Germline V gene data show CDR1 as SEHNR and CDR2 as FQNEAQ (reference sequence). The CDR3 runs to 14 residues. For the CDR3, the DNA is TGTGCCAGCAGCTTAGGTACAGGGGGCTGCGAGCAGTACTTC. It specifies CASSLGTGGCEQYF.

This clonotype was counted between two and nine times. The gene calls are TRBV10-3 and TRBJ1-2, with D possibly being TRBD1 (6 bases). Trimming shortened V by 10 bases and J by 3 bases, and 15 bases separated the two germline ends. CDR1 and CDR2 from the germline V gene are ENHRY and SYGVKD. The CDR3 consists of 13 residues. CDR3 coding DNA: TGTGCCACCCTGAAGACAGGTGACTATGGCTACACCTTC. This sequence encodes CATLKTGDYGYTF.

With regard to this clonotype: One junction end does not reproduce the germline sequence, and a read error may be involved. The J gene is TRBJ1-2, the V gene TRBV4-3; TRBD1 aligns across 9 bases. The germline CDR1 and CDR2 sequences are LGHNA and YSLEER. This CDR3 has 16 amino acids. The DNA for the CDR3 is TGCGCCAGCAGCCAAGATAAACAGGGGGCGAACTACGGCTACACCTTC. Protein sequence: CASSQDKQGANYGYTF.

There are many counts of this clonotype. This chain connects TRBV20-1 to TRBJ2-5; 11 nucleotides line up with TRBD1. The CDR3 loop spans 13 amino acids. Trimming cost V 6 bases and J 4 bases; bases outside gene matches: 4. The V gene's germline CDR1 is DFQATT and CDR2 SNEGSKA (reference sequence). The CDR3 here is CSAPDRGRETQYF. The CDR3, as DNA: TGCAGTGCCCCGGACAGGGGGCGAGAGACCCAGTACTTC.

The genes are TRBV15 and TRBJ2-2; TRBD2 aligns across 12 bases. V was pared by 4 bases and J by 6 bases, with 9 bases of the junction left unmatched. The germline gives CDR1 LNHNV, CDR2 YYDKDF (reference sequence). The CDR3 is 17 residues long. CDR3 sequence reads: CATSMPKTSGSSGELFF. The CDR3 DNA reads TGTGCCACCAGCATGCCCAAGACTAGCGGGAGTTCCGGGGAGCTGTTTTTT.

The chain combines TRBV6-1 with TRBJ2-7; possibly TRBD2 for D (5 bases). CDR1 is MNHNS and CDR2 is SASEGT in the germline V gene. Trimming shortened V by 6 bases and J by 3 bases, and 15 bases separated the two germline ends. The CDR3 length is 14 residues. DNA for the CDR3: TGTGCCAGCAGCGGGGATGTGGCCGTCTACGAGCAGTACTTC. This encodes CASSGDVAVYEQYF.